What follows are 5 T cell receptor beta chains derived from one specimen sequenced in a study of T cell clonality in common variable immunodeficiency. Here immunoSEQ multiplex PCR was the method, and the copy in TCRdb shows in-frame clones only, minus some. The table lists 50,000 to 65,000 clones, with no singletons. The source material was peripheral blood mononuclear cells. These receptors originate from a person between 18 and 75 years old in good health.

This clone has a count of ten or more. The read ends 3 residues early relative to the CDR3; the germline J gene fills the gap. V is TRBV20-1 and J is TRBJ2-1; TRBD2 is a possible D gene (6 bases). CDR3 size: 15 residues. Germline CDR1 DFQATT, CDR2 SNEGSKA (reference sequence). V lost 6 bases to trimming and J lost 4 bases, with 19 bases between them. The covered CDR3 bases are TGCAGTGCCCGACCGACTAGTATCGGGTACAATGAG. Residues: CSARPTSIGYNE. From start to end, the CDR3 is CSARPTSIGYNEQFF.

This clone has at least ten counts. The CDR3 is cut off 3 residues early in the read; its end comes from the germline J gene. The genes are TRBV20-1 and TRBJ2-7, with a possible D match to TRBD1 (6 bases). V lost 6 bases and J 0 bases, leaving 12 bases between the germline ends. Germline CDR1 and CDR2: DFQATT and SNEGSKA (reference sequence). The CDR3 consists of 13 residues. The sequenced part of the CDR3 DNA is TGCAGTGCACCCAGGGACAACTCCTACGAG. It specifies CSAPRDNSYE. The CDR3 in full is CSAPRDNSYEQYF.

This clone was recorded many times. The read stops 3 residues short of the end of the CDR3; the missing end is completed from the germline J gene. The V gene is TRBV9, the J gene TRBJ1-4; 7 positions match TRBD1. This CDR3 spans 14 amino acids. Germline V gene data show CDR1 as SGDLS and CDR2 as YYNGEE. Losses at the gene ends were 2 bases for V and 5 bases for J; bases not matched to a gene: 3. The CDR3: CASSVSGQNEKLFF. Partial CDR3 DNA: TGTGCCAGCAGCGTCTCGGGACAGAATGAAAAA.

This clone has just a few counts. The CDR3 end falls 3 residues outside the read, so it is completed with the germline J gene. The V call is TRBV11-2, the J call TRBJ2-3; TRBD2 aligns across 7 bases. The V gene end was trimmed by 3 bases and the J gene end by 4 bases; junction bases not matched to a gene: 4. The CDR3 runs to 14 residues. Germline CDR1 SGHAT, CDR2 FQNNGV. The covered CDR3 bases are TGTGCCAGCAGCTTGACGGGGGGTGCAGATACG. Amino acids: CASSLTGGADT. In full, the CDR3 is CASSLTGGADTQYF.

This clone was seen only a few times. The CDR3 goes on 3 residues after the read ends, and that part is filled in from the germline J gene. The V call is TRBV11-1, the J call TRBJ2-1, with D possibly TRBD2 on 6 matching bases. V lost 5 bases and J lost 4, with 9 bases in between. Germline V gene data show CDR1 as SGHAT and CDR2 as FQDESV (reference sequence). The length of the CDR3 is 13 residues. Incomplete CDR3 DNA: TGTGCCAGCAGCATCGGGGGTTACAATGAG. It codes for CASSIGGYNE. The full CDR3 sequence reads CASSIGGYNEQFF.